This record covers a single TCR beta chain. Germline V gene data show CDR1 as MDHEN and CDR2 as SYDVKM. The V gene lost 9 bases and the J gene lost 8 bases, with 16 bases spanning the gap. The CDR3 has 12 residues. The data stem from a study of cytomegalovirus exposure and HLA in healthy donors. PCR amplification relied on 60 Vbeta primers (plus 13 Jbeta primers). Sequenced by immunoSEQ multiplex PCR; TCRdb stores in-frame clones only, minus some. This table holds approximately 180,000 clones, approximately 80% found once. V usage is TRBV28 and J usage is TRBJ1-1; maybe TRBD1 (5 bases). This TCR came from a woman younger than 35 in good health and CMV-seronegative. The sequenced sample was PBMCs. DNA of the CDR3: TGTGCCAGTTGCGGGGCAGGGACGGAAGCTTTCTTT. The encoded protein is CASCGAGTEAFF. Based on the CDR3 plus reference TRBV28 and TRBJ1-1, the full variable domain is DVKVTQSSRYLVKRTGEKVFLECVQDMDHENMFWYRQDPGLGLRLIYFSYDVKMKEKGDIPEGYSVSREKKERFSLILESASTNQTSMYLCASCGAGTEAFFGQGTRLTVV.